The 21 T cell receptor beta chains below come from one sample, sequenced in a study of blood T cells in healthy people across ages. A second PCR, run for about 7 to 11 cycles, used a sample-barcoded 5' primer plus a J-beta primer mix. TCRdb re-called the 5' RACE reads with MiXCR, one entry per CDR3 protein. Of over a million distinct CDR3 sequences in the sample, 45% to 70% were seen once. Sequencing was performed on blood. The receptors were sampled from a man between 18 and 35 years old in good health.

The chain recombines TRBV5-5 with TRBJ2-7; the D is unclear. The CDR3 totals 13 residues. The germline V and J ends were trimmed by 7 bases and 4 bases, with 15 bases remaining between them. CDR1 is SGHKS and CDR2 is YYEKEE in the germline V gene (reference sequence). CDR3 protein: CASGTWAAYEQYF. The CDR3, as DNA: TGTGCCAGCGGAACATGGGCGGCGTACGAGCAGTACTTC.

V usage is TRBV12-3 or TRBV12-4 and J usage is TRBJ2-1; 13 nucleotides align to TRBD2. Trimming removed 3 bases from V and 8 bases from J; junction bases left unmatched: 1. The CDR3 sequence is 14 residues long. CDR3 DNA: TGTGCCAGCAGTTTCGGACTAGCGGGAGATGAGCAGTTCTTC. It translates to CASSFGLAGDEQFF.

This chain links TRBV9 with TRBJ2-5, with D possibly TRBD1 on 6 matching bases. The better agreement between TRBJ2-7 and the DNA end casts doubt on the J call. Germline V gene data show CDR1 as SGDLS and CDR2 as YYNGEE. The CDR3 loop spans 15 amino acids. In DNA form, the CDR3 reads TGTGCCAGCAGCGTAGGACGGGACACCACCTACGAGCAGTACTTC. Encoded protein: CASSVGRDTTYEQYF.

The rearrangement joins TRBV7-9 to TRBJ2-1; D gene ambiguous. Trimming left V 2 bases short and J 7 bases short, with 6 bases between. This CDR3 is built from 12 residues. Germline V gene sequence: CDR1 SEHNR, CDR2 FQNEAQ (reference sequence). The CDR3 here is CASSLTENEQFF. DNA for the CDR3: TGTGCCAGCAGCTTAACAGAGAATGAGCAGTTCTTC.

This chain connects TRBV6-2 or TRBV6-3 to TRBJ2-5; a possible D gene is TRBD1 (6 bases). The V end was cut by 2 bases, the J end by 0 bases, with 13 bases between. Germline CDR1 MNHEY, CDR2 SVGEGT. This CDR3 contains 16 residues. The CDR3 region is CASSYGGRRYQETQYF. The CDR3 DNA follows: TGTGCCAGCAGTTACGGGGGCAGGAGGTACCAAGAGACCCAGTACTTC.

The chain carries TRBV20-1 and TRBJ1-1; D remains ambiguous. CDR3 length: 12 amino acids. In germline, CDR1 is DFQATT, CDR2 SNEGSKA (reference sequence). The V and J ends lost 0 bases and 12 bases respectively, with 14 bases between them. The DNA of the CDR3 is TGCAGTGCTAGAGAGTCAGGCAGGTCTACTTTCTTT. It translates to CSARESGRSTFF.

The chain uses TRBV25-1 and TRBJ2-7, with D unresolved. Trimming removed 3 bases at V and 6 bases at J, with 6 bases between. Germline assignment: CDR1 MGHDK and CDR2 SYGVNS. This CDR3 spans 11 amino acids. The CDR3 nucleotides read TGTGCCAGCAGTGAGATCCCCGAGCAGTACTTC. It codes for CASSEIPEQYF.

The rearrangement joins TRBV10-3 to TRBJ2-7; 10 bases align to TRBD2. CDR1 is ENHRY and CDR2 is SYGVKD in the germline V gene. The CDR3 is made up of 13 amino acids. V was clipped by 10 bases and J by 1 base; unmatched bases: 4. The CDR3 is CATLAGESYEQYF. CDR3 bases: TGTGCCACTCTAGCGGGAGAATCCTACGAGCAGTACTTC.

The chain uses TRBV4-1 and TRBJ2-7; 10 nucleotides agree with TRBD2. The CDR3 runs to 15 residues. V was clipped by 3 bases and J by 6 bases; unmatched bases: 8. Looked up from germline, CDR1 is MGHRA and CDR2 is YSYEKL. This CDR3 reads CASSHSAGLASEQYF. The DNA of the CDR3 is TGCGCCAGCAGCCATTCCGCGGGACTAGCGAGCGAGCAGTACTTC.

The V and J genes are TRBV20-1 and TRBJ1-2; TRBD1 is a possible D gene (5 bases). This CDR3 is 13 amino acids long. CDR1 and CDR2 (germline): DFQATT, SNEGSKA (reference sequence). V was clipped by 3 bases and J by 5 bases, with 13 bases between them. The CDR3 DNA reads TGCAGTGCTAGGATCGTCGGGGCTTATGGCTACACCTTC. Its protein is CSARIVGAYGYTF.

This chain uses TRBV28 with TRBJ2-3; 8 positions match TRBD1. This CDR3 has 19 amino acids. Germline V gene data show CDR1 as MDHEN and CDR2 as SYDVKM. Trimming at V came to 1 base and at J to 3 bases, leaving 15 bases not matched to a gene. The CDR3: CASSLFGLGTGPRTDTQYF. The CDR3 bases are TGTGCCAGCAGTTTATTTGGGTTGGGGACAGGCCCCCGAACAGATACGCAGTATTTT.

The chain has TRBV20-1 and TRBJ2-3, with D perhaps being TRBD1 or TRBD2 (6 bases each). This CDR3 has 14 residues. Trimming left V 2 bases short and J 8 bases short, with 17 bases between. Germline V gene data show CDR1 as DFQATT and CDR2 as SNEGSKA (reference sequence). The CDR3 sequence: CSARSGAGIGTQYF. CDR3 coding DNA: TGCAGTGCTAGATCGGGGGCGGGTATTGGTACGCAGTATTTT.

The V gene is TRBV4-1, the J gene TRBJ2-1, with D perhaps being TRBD1 or TRBD2 (5 bases each). Germline V gene data show CDR1 as MGHRA and CDR2 as YSYEKL. The CDR3 is 17 amino acids. Trimming took 4 bases from V and 4 from J, leaving 20 bases between them. CDR3 protein: CASSLTPGRIRYNEQFF. The DNA of the CDR3 is TGCGCCAGCAGCCTAACCCCGGGGCGGATAAGATACAATGAGCAGTTCTTC.

The V call is TRBV2, the J call TRBJ2-1, with 12 bases matching TRBD2. The V gene's germline CDR1 is SNHLY and CDR2 FYNNEI. The V and J ends lost 2 bases and 2 bases, in that order; junction bases with no gene match: 4. CDR3 length: 17 residues. The CDR3: CASSELASGRAYNEQFF. The CDR3 DNA follows: TGTGCCAGCAGTGAACTAGCTAGCGGGAGGGCCTACAATGAGCAGTTCTTC.

The CDR3 here is CASSLPLNPTSGGEADTQYF. The CDR3 DNA reads TGCGCCAGCAGTCTCCCCCTTAACCCGACTAGCGGGGGGGAGGCAGATACGCAGTATTTT. The chain combines TRBV5-1 with TRBJ2-3, with 14 bases matching TRBD2. The CDR3 spans 20 residues. V shed 5 bases and J 4 bases; nucleotides not matched to a gene: 18. The germline gives CDR1 SGHRS, CDR2 YFSETQ.

This chain joins TRBV29-1 and TRBJ2-3, with TRBD1 identical over 7 bases. CDR1 and CDR2 (germline): SQVTM, ANQGSEA. Losses at the gene ends were 0 bases for V and 2 bases for J; bases not matched to a gene: 5. The CDR3 length is 15 residues. CDR3 in amino acids: CSVEDRDRDTDTQYF. CDR3 DNA: TGCAGCGTTGAAGATCGGGACAGAGACACAGATACGCAGTATTTT.

A single count supports this clonotype. The V gene is TRBV15, the J gene TRBJ2-6; no definite D call. Germline V gene lookup returns CDR1 LNHNV and CDR2 YYDKDF (reference sequence). Trimming pared 4 bases from V and 0 bases from J, leaving 10 bases between. This CDR3 region has 16 residues. The CDR3 protein is CATSKPSHSGANVLTF. As DNA, the CDR3 is TGTGCCACCAGCAAGCCTTCACACTCTGGGGCCAACGTCCTGACTTTC.

This clonotype occurred a few times. The chain is built from TRBV5-5 and TRBJ1-5; TRBD1 agrees at 7 bases. This CDR3 is 14 amino acids long. The junction had 9 bases not matched to a gene; V was cut back by 5 bases and J by 7 bases. Germline lookup yields CDR1 SGHKS and CDR2 YYEKEE (reference sequence). CDR3 residues: CASSWDSGGQPQHF. CDR3 bases: TGTGCCAGCAGTTGGGACAGCGGGGGACAGCCCCAGCATTTT.

The chain combines TRBV6-6 with TRBJ1-1, with D perhaps TRBD1 (6 bases). Deletions cut 2 bases from V and 3 bases from J, with 10 bases between. The CDR3 totals 14 residues. The germline V gene encodes CDR1 MNHNY and CDR2 SVGAGI (reference sequence). CDR3 nucleotide sequence: TGTGCCAGCAGTTACAGGGGGGTGGACACTGAAGCTTTCTTT. Translating it yields CASSYRGVDTEAFF.

The chain combines TRBV7-9 with TRBJ1-1; 7 bases line up with TRBD1. The CDR3 sequence is 13 residues long. With 5 bases clipped from V and 8 bases from J, the junction kept 8 bases outside the gene matches. Germline lookup yields CDR1 SEHNR and CDR2 FQNEAQ (reference sequence). The CDR3 loop reads CASSRTTGTEAFF. CDR3 bases: TGTGCCAGCAGCCGCACGACAGGGACAGAAGCTTTCTTT.

This chain uses TRBV20-1 with TRBJ1-4; TRBD1 might be the D (6 bases). This CDR3 is 15 amino acids long. CDR1 is DFQATT, CDR2 SNEGSKA, per germline (reference sequence). Trimming removed 1 base at V and 2 bases at J, with 11 bases between. In nucleotides, the CDR3 is TGCAGTGCTAGAGTACACAGGGTGACTAATGAAAAACTGTTTTTT. Translated: CSARVHRVTNEKLFF.